What follows describes a single T cell receptor (beta chain). Its antigen is undetermined. The sample comes from a study of blood T cells in healthy people across ages. Study results and limitations: Per million T cells, TCR beta diversity dropped roughly linearly as age increased. Leaving the PBMCs unsorted stopped any conclusive comparison of naive versus antigen-experienced cells. Researchers deemed the diversity estimates from one million T cells underestimates.

PCR was performed a second time for about 7 to 12 cycles using a sample-barcoded 5' primer and a J-beta primer mix. In TCRdb, the 5' RACE reads were re-called with MiXCR into one record per CDR3 protein. The sample shows roughly 720,000 distinct CDR3 sequences, 50% to 65% of them seen only once. This TCR came from a man older than 75 in good health. Sequenced: blood.

Here the CDR3 DNA reads TGCAGCGCTCAAGCTAGCGGGAGTGCCTACAATGAGCAGTACTTC. Translated, it gives CSAQASGSAYNEQYF. The chain uses TRBV29-1 and TRBJ2-1, with 10 bases matching TRBD2. The closer fit of TRBJ2-7 to the DNA end suggests the J call may be wrong. The CDR3 totals 15 residues. Germline V gene data show CDR1 as SQVTM and CDR2 as ANQGSEA.